This T cell receptor beta chain was sequenced during a study of cytomegalovirus exposure and HLA in healthy donors. Study-wide results and limits: Cytomegalovirus status was reportedly diagnosed by the classifier with high specificity and sensitivity. Fewer than 200 TCR beta chains were listed as cytomegalovirus-associated. According to a later analysis, TCR clusters from the first cohort tended to co-occur in the roughly 120 validation repertoires.

The donors were part of the validation cohort, which consisted of under 150 subjects and was separate from the first cohort of 666 subjects. Generated by immunoSEQ multiplex PCR, the TCRdb table keeps only in-frame clones and is missing some. The sample lists fewer than 200,000 clones, 75% to 90% seen once, with about 15% in the top ten. From germline, CDR1 is SGHRS and CDR2 YFSETQ. The length of the CDR3 is 17 residues. Trimming removed 7 bases from V and 3 bases from J; junction bases left unmatched: 15. Turning to this clone: Its cognate antigen is unknown.

This chain joins TRBV5-1 and TRBJ2-2, with TRBD1 identical over 7 bases. Material for sequencing was PBMCs. The receptor was isolated from a man younger than 35 in good health and CMV-seropositive. The CDR3 nucleotides are TGCGCCAGCGCTCGTATGGCCGGGACAGCCGACACCGGGGAGCTGTTTTTT. It is translated as CASARMAGTADTGELFF.